This TCR beta chain derives from a study of control samples from healthy donors and cancer patients. V was clipped by 0 bases and J by 3 bases; unmatched bases: 2. Per the germline V gene, CDR1 is SGDLS and CDR2 is YYNGEE. This CDR3 region has 15 residues. Sequencing was performed with immunoSEQ multiplex PCR; in TCRdb, only in-frame clones are kept and a portion is missing. This sample yields 200,000 or so clones, of which over 90% are seen a single time; less than 1.6% belongs to the top ten. Input material: blood. The source of this sequence is a man aged 45 to 65 in good health. The genes are TRBV9 and TRBJ2-1; 8 nucleotides match TRBD2. CDR3 protein: CASSVDGGDYNEQFF. For the CDR3, the DNA is TGTGCCAGCAGCGTAGACGGGGGGGACTACAATGAGCAGTTCTTC.